Sequencing of this TCR beta chain was carried out in a study of T-cell reconstitution after alpha-beta-depleted transplantation in children. Using unique molecular identifiers, the investigators prepared the TCRbeta library. TCRdb re-analysed the PCR reads in MiXCR, keeping a single row per CDR3 protein. Among about 610,000 distinct CDR3 sequences listed, over 9.5% were seen once. Germline V gives CDR1 SNHLY, CDR2 FYNNEI. The CDR3 has 12 amino acids. Losses at the gene ends were 6 bases for V and 10 bases for J; bases not matched to a gene: 6. This clonotype occurred a few times. The sequences come from PBMCs from the stem cell graft donor, collected from the stem cell graft. This TCR was recovered from a human donor who donated a stem cell graft to a child with acute myeloid leukemia. The chain uses TRBV2 and TRBJ2-1; 7 bases map to TRBD2. The CDR3 region is CASRSLGLEQFF. CDR3 nucleotide sequence: TGTGCCAGCAGGTCCCTGGGACTAGAGCAGTTCTTC. The full variable domain, its missing parts supplied by reference TRBV2 and TRBJ2-1, is EPEVTQTPSHQVTQMGQEVILRCVPISNHLYFYWYRQILGQKVEFLVSFYNNEISEKSEIFDDQFSVERPDGSNFTLKIRSTKLEDSAMYFCASRSLGLEQFFGPGTRLTVL.